The entry below gives a single T cell receptor beta chain sequence along with its context. Its antigen is still unknown. The sample carries other DNA sequences with the same CDR3. TCRdb's copy holds only in-frame clones and misses some; the assay was immunoSEQ multiplex PCR. Of 80,000 to 95,000 clones listed, 60% to 85% were seen once; the top ten hold 1.1%. This sample is part of a study of vaccination effects on CD4 cells after COVID-19. There are 15 residues in the CDR3. V lost 3 bases, J lost 1 base, and 3 bases stayed unmatched. The germline V gene encodes CDR1 LNHDA and CDR2 SQIVND (reference sequence). In the ViraFEST assay, antigen-specific CD4+ clonotypes were identified by expansion after peptide-pool stimulation. The authors isolated CD4+ T cells after ten to eleven days of culture. Two-dose BNT162b2 or mRNA-1273 vaccination was given to participants. Vaccine recipients had no previous SARS-CoV-2 infection; their nucleocapsid antibodies were negative. About 2.1 million PBMC were seeded per well and grown in the presence of around 10 IU/ml IL-2 and approximately 11 ug/ml peptides.

This sample comprised CD4+ T cells from PBMCs cultured with HCoV-OC43 spike peptides, obtained after COVID-19 vaccination. Specified subset: HCoV-OC43 spike overlapping peptide pool stimulation. This chain uses TRBV19 with TRBJ1-5, with 7 bases fitting TRBD1. This TCR was sampled from a human donor who received a COVID-19 vaccine. CDR3 amino acids: CASSIRTGSNQPQHF. The CDR3 region has the DNA TGTGCCAGTAGTATCCGGACAGGCAGCAATCAGCCCCAGCATTTT.